These 16 T cell receptor beta chains were all obtained from the same sample, sequenced in a study of T cell responses to AZD1222 COVID-19 vaccine. Assay: immunoSEQ multiplex PCR; the TCRdb copy retains only in-frame clones and omits some. The table has 110,000 to 150,000 clones, 90% seen once. The sample was peripheral blood, taken on day 0 of AZD1222 vaccination. The source of these receptors is an adult in good health.

The chain joins TRBV9 to TRBJ2-4; D might be TRBD2 (6 bases). V lost 1 base, J lost 0 bases, and 14 bases lay in between. CDR3 length: 17 residues. Looked up from germline, CDR1 is SGDLS and CDR2 is YYNGEE. The CDR3 is CASSVSEGLVAKNIQYF. The CDR3 DNA sequence: TGTGCCAGCAGCGTATCGGAGGGGCTGGTAGCCAAAAACATTCAGTACTTC.

V usage is TRBV7-9 and J usage is TRBJ1-1; 12 positions match TRBD1. CDR3 length: 16 amino acids. CDR1 SEHNR and CDR2 FQNEAQ come from the germline V gene (reference sequence). The trim removed 4 bases at V and 6 bases at J, leaving 9 bases unmatched. As DNA, the CDR3 is TGTGCCAGCAGCTCCCCGGGACAGGGGGCTCGGGCTGAAGCTTTCTTT. This translates into CASSSPGQGARAEAFF.

The CDR3 loop is CASSAGRTYEQYF. DNA of the CDR3: TGTGCCAGTAGTGCGGGACGGACCTACGAGCAGTACTTC. This chain connects TRBV19 to TRBJ2-7; the D gene is possibly TRBD2 (6 bases). V lost 5 bases and J lost 2, with 10 bases in between. CDR1 and CDR2 (germline): LNHDA, SQIVND (reference sequence). CDR3 size: 13 residues.

This clone was counted between two and nine times. This rearrangement joins TRBV30 to TRBJ2-7; 10 bases are a match to TRBD1. Looked up from germline, CDR1 is GTSNPN and CDR2 is SVGIG (reference sequence). V lost 2 bases to trimming and J lost 5 bases; unmatched junction nucleotides: 12. There are 16 residues in the CDR3. CDR3 region: CAWSNSAGTGDHEQYF. CDR3 in DNA: TGTGCCTGGAGTAACTCTGCCGGGACAGGGGACCACGAGCAGTACTTC.

The chain carries TRBV20-1 and TRBJ2-2; TRBD2 agrees at 9 bases. CDR1 DFQATT and CDR2 SNEGSKA come from the germline V gene (reference sequence). The CDR3 extends over 17 amino acids. V shed 3 bases, J shed 3 bases, and the junction held 11 bases outside the gene matches. CDR3 loop: CSASPPAGGPDTGELFF. In nucleotides, the CDR3 is TGCAGTGCTAGTCCCCCGGCGGGAGGGCCTGACACCGGGGAGCTGTTTTTT.

The gene calls are TRBV30 and TRBJ1-1; 7 nucleotides match TRBD1. CDR3 length: 13 amino acids. CDR1 and CDR2 (germline): GTSNPN, SVGIG (reference sequence). V gave up 4 bases and J gave up 1 base; unmatched junction bases: 3. DNA of the CDR3: TGTGCCTGGATGGGACAGTCGAACACTGAAGCTTTCTTT. Protein sequence: CAWMGQSNTEAFF. Variable domain in full (rest from reference TRBV30 and TRBJ1-1): SQTIHQWPATLVQPVGSPLSLECTVEGTSNPNLYWYRQAAGRGLQLLFYSVGIGQISSEVPQNLSASRPQDRQFILSSKKLLLSDSGFYLCAWMGQSNTEAFFGQGTRLTVV.

The chain combines TRBV13 with TRBJ2-7, with a possible D match to TRBD2 (5 bases). V was trimmed by 4 bases and J by 0 bases, leaving 10 bases between them. The V gene's germline CDR1 is PRHDT and CDR2 FYEKMQ (reference sequence). The CDR3 spans 14 residues. The CDR3 coding sequence is TGTGCCAGCAGCTACGGGGTTAACTCCTACGAGCAGTACTTC. Protein sequence: CASSYGVNSYEQYF.

J is TRBJ2-7 and V is TRBV7-2, with 9 bases fitting TRBD2. Germline CDR1 is SGHTA and CDR2 is FQGNSA. This CDR3 is built from 15 residues. The V segment lost 1 base and the J segment 6 bases; nucleotides outside the gene matches: 7. The CDR3 loop reads CASSLVGTSSGEQYF. As DNA, the CDR3 is TGTGCCAGCAGCTTAGTTGGGACTAGCTCCGGCGAGCAGTACTTC.

This sequence joins TRBV13 and TRBJ1-2; D ambiguous. The V end lost 4 bases, the J end lost 1 base, and 13 bases lay between the germline ends. The CDR3 consists of 15 residues. Per the germline V gene, CDR1 is PRHDT and CDR2 is FYEKMQ (reference sequence). The CDR3: CASSSMKHINYGYTF. The CDR3 region has the DNA TGTGCCAGCAGCTCGATGAAGCACATTAACTATGGCTACACCTTC. Based on the CDR3 plus reference TRBV13 and TRBJ1-2, the full variable domain is AAGVIQSPRHLIKEKRETATLKCYPIPRHDTVYWYQQGPGQDPQFLISFYEKMQSDKGSIPDRFSAQQFSDYHSELNMSSLELGDSALYFCASSSMKHINYGYTFGSGTRLTVV.

The chain recombines TRBV4-1 with TRBJ1-1, with unresolved D. Trimming pared 2 bases from V and 0 bases from J, leaving 13 bases between. Germline V gene lookup returns CDR1 MGHRA and CDR2 YSYEKL. CDR3 length: 16 amino acids. The CDR3 reads CASSQIATTMNTEAFF. DNA of the CDR3: TGCGCCAGCAGCCAAATTGCGACAACTATGAACACTGAAGCTTTCTTT.

The CDR3 DNA is TGTGCCAGCAGCCTGGGACTCCGAGGGGGGGAAGAGACCCAGTACTTC. This translates into CASSLGLRGGEETQYF. J is TRBJ2-5 and V is TRBV5-8; D may be TRBD2 (7 bases). Germline values: CDR1 SGHTS, CDR2 YDEGEE. This CDR3 is 16 amino acids long. Trimming removed 4 bases from V and 3 bases from J, with 19 bases in between.

This chain joins TRBV6-2 or TRBV6-3 and TRBJ2-5; the D is unclear. This CDR3 is built from 12 residues. Germline values: CDR1 MNHEY, CDR2 SVGEGT. V dropped 2 bases and J dropped 5 bases, with 6 bases sitting between them. CDR3 residues: CASSYPVETQYF. The DNA of the CDR3 is TGTGCCAGCAGTTACCCTGTGGAGACCCAGTACTTC.

The V call is TRBV19, the J call TRBJ2-1, with TRBD2 matching 12 bases. The CDR3 length is 17 residues. The V and J ends lost 1 base and 6 bases, in that order; junction bases with no gene match: 7. CDR1 is LNHDA, CDR2 SQIVND, per germline (reference sequence). The CDR3 loop reads CASSIVASGRAGNEQFF. Here the CDR3 DNA reads TGTGCCAGTAGTATAGTAGCTAGCGGGAGGGCGGGCAATGAGCAGTTCTTC.

The chain uses TRBV12-3 or TRBV12-4 and TRBJ2-5, with D possibly matching TRBD1 (5 bases). V was pared by 6 bases and J by 0 bases, with 8 bases between. The CDR3 extends over 13 amino acids. The CDR3 DNA reads as TGTGCCAGCAGGACAGATTACCAAGAGACCCAGTACTTC. It is translated as CASRTDYQETQYF.

The CDR3 spells CASSIGWGTSGSWSSYNEQFF. Written as DNA, the CDR3 is TGTGCCAGTAGTATCGGGTGGGGGACTAGCGGGAGTTGGAGCTCCTACAATGAGCAGTTCTTC. The chain joins TRBV19 to TRBJ2-1; 14 bases align to TRBD2. The germline V gene encodes CDR1 LNHDA and CDR2 SQIVND (reference sequence). This CDR3 region has 21 residues. J was trimmed by 0 bases and V by 3 bases; bases with no gene match: 13.

The chain carries TRBV30 and TRBJ2-6; 8 nucleotides agree with TRBD1. The ends lost 1 base at V and 0 bases at J; junction bases unmatched: 8. CDR1 and CDR2 (germline): GTSNPN, SVGIG (reference sequence). The CDR3 covers 18 residues. CDR3 residues: CAWSGTGTGLSGANVLTF. The CDR3 DNA follows: TGTGCCTGGAGTGGAACCGGGACAGGTCTCTCTGGGGCCAACGTCCTGACTTTC.